Each of the 7 T cell receptor beta chains below was sequenced from the same sample in a study of technical replicates of blood from a few donors (dated by TCRdb to about 2017). The receptor library was made with the immunoSEQ multiplex PCR assay. Imported from immuneACCESS, the table was reduced by TCRdb to in-frame sequences with V and J called. These copies leave out some clones; in studies compared against another copy, an unresolved V gene accounts for under half, and the cause of the remainder is not known. Recorded for this sample are tens of thousands of clones; around nine tenths of them occurred a single time. Of the sample, about 4.3% falls within the top ten clones. What was sequenced was PBMCs. The receptors shown here come from a human donor in good health. Some clones in this sample may be carry-over from other donors' samples.

This chain joins TRBV7-9 and TRBJ2-5; 8 positions agree with TRBD1. Germline V lookup: CDR1 SEHNR, CDR2 FQNEAQ (reference sequence). V lost 5 bases, J lost 5 bases, and 4 bases stayed unmatched. The CDR3 runs to 13 residues. CDR3 in amino acids: CASSTRGLETQYF. The CDR3 region has the DNA TGTGCCAGCAGCACCAGGGGGCTGGAGACCCAGTACTTC.

This clone appeared once. CDR3 coding DNA: TGCGCCAGCAGCCCTACCTCCGCAACCGGGGAGCTGTTTTTT. It encodes CASSPTSATGELFF. This chain connects TRBV5-1 to TRBJ2-2; D not certain. Germline assignment: CDR1 SGHRS and CDR2 YFSETQ. This CDR3 is 14 amino acids long. V was cut by 4 bases and J by 5 bases, with 12 bases left in between.

The chain couples TRBV12-5 to TRBJ1-1, with D possibly TRBD1 on 5 matching bases. The length of the CDR3 is 15 residues. Germline V gene lookup returns CDR1 LGHNT and CDR2 FRNRAP. The V end was cut by 5 bases, the J end by 3 bases, with 16 bases between. The CDR3 here is CASGPSGKEYTEAFF. The CDR3, as DNA: TGTGCTAGTGGTCCATCAGGGAAAGAATACACTGAAGCTTTCTTT.

The rearrangement uses TRBV10-3 and TRBJ1-1; D gene uncertain. The CDR3 has 13 residues. V lost 3 bases and J 10 bases, leaving 15 bases between the germline ends. Germline assignment: CDR1 ENHRY and CDR2 SYGVKD. CDR3 in amino acids: CAISELAPAVAFF. CDR3 DNA: TGTGCCATCAGTGAACTGGCTCCGGCGGTAGCTTTCTTT.

The rearrangement uses TRBV5-6 and TRBJ2-5, with a possible D match to TRBD2 (6 bases). Per germline, CDR1 SGHDT and CDR2 YYEEEE. The CDR3 is 16 amino acids. V was clipped by 0 bases and J by 3 bases, with 15 bases between them. CDR3 sequence: CASSLVGRGLEETQYF. In nucleotides, the CDR3 is TGTGCCAGCAGCTTGGTTGGGCGGGGACTGGAAGAGACCCAGTACTTC.

The rearrangement joins TRBV5-1 to TRBJ2-7; tentatively, D is TRBD2 (6 bases). V was pared by 4 bases and J by 5 bases, with 22 bases between. Germline CDR1 reads SGHRS; CDR2 reads YFSETQ. The CDR3 runs to 16 residues. CDR3 loop: CASSPNLGTLRHEQYF. CDR3 nucleotide sequence: TGCGCCAGCAGCCCCAATCTGGGGACTTTACGCCACGAGCAGTACTTC. Together with reference TRBV5-1 and TRBJ2-7, the CDR3 gives the full variable domain: KAGVTQTPRYLIKTRGQQVTLSCSPISGHRSVSWYQQTPGQGLQFLFEYFSETQRNKGNFPGRFSGRQFSNSRSEMNVSTLELGDSALYLCASSPNLGTLRHEQYFGPGTRLTVT.

The chain is built from TRBV9 and TRBJ1-3; 7 nucleotides match TRBD1. Germline CDR1 and CDR2: SGDLS and YYNGEE. Trimming at V came to 4 bases and at J to 0 bases, leaving 7 bases not matched to a gene. The CDR3 totals 16 residues. CDR3 in DNA: TGTGCCAGCAGCTTTCAACAGGGGACCTCTGGAAACACCATATATTTT. Amino acid sequence: CASSFQQGTSGNTIYF.